The 19 T cell receptor beta chains given below trace back to one sample, sequenced in a study of T cells after yellow fever vaccination. TCRdb re-called the 5' RACE reads with MiXCR, one entry per CDR3 protein. The sample records 500,000 to 650,000 distinct CDR3 sequences, 9% to 15% being singletons. Sequencing used PBMCs, obtained on the day of the yellow fever booster vaccination. The receptor source for this set is a man aged 25-45 years who received the YFV17D yellow fever vaccine.

This clonotype was counted a few times. The V and J genes are TRBV6-2 or TRBV6-3 and TRBJ2-4, with a possible D match to TRBD1 (6 bases). Germline assignment: CDR1 MNHEY and CDR2 SVGEGT. This CDR3 has 15 residues. V dropped 4 bases and J dropped 1 base, with 11 bases sitting between them. CDR3 sequence: CASSFTGIAKNIQYF. The DNA of the CDR3 is TGTGCCAGCAGTTTCACAGGGATCGCCAAAAACATTCAGTACTTC.

This clonotype has only a few counts. The V call is TRBV10-2, the J call TRBJ2-1; D is unresolved. Germline assignment: CDR1 WSHSY and CDR2 SAAADI. The CDR3 loop spans 14 amino acids. The ends were cut back, 8 bases at V and 1 base at J, with 12 bases in the middle. The CDR3 sequence: CASLGPPSYNEQFF. CDR3 DNA: TGCGCCAGCCTAGGCCCCCCGTCCTACAATGAGCAGTTCTTC.

This clonotype was found a few times. The chain employs TRBV7-2 and TRBJ1-1, with D perhaps TRBD1 (6 bases). CDR3 length: 15 amino acids. The germline CDR1 and CDR2 sequences are SGHTA and FQGNSA. V lost 5 bases and J lost 1, with 14 bases in between. CDR3 loop: CASSTWDTTNTEAFF. The DNA for the CDR3 is TGTGCCAGCAGCACTTGGGACACAACGAACACTGAAGCTTTCTTT.

The chain employs TRBV7-2 and TRBJ2-2; D gene uncertain. This CDR3 contains 16 residues. The V end lost 2 bases, the J end lost 7 bases, and 17 bases lay between the germline ends. Germline CDR1 and CDR2: SGHTA and FQGNSA. CDR3 in DNA: TGTGCCAGCAGCTTAATTCCTGGGAAGAGTCTCGGGGAGCTGTTTTTT. Translated: CASSLIPGKSLGELFF. The entire variable domain, with the rest obtained from reference TRBV7-2 and TRBJ2-2, is as follows: GAGVSQSPSNKVTEKGKDVELRCDPISGHTALYWYRQSLGQGLEFLIYFQGNSAPDKSGLPSDRFSAERTGGSVSTLTIQRTQQEDSAVYLCASSLIPGKSLGELFFGEGSRLTVL.

This clonotype was seen more than once but under ten times. The chain links TRBV27 to TRBJ2-1, with D perhaps matching TRBD2 (5 bases). Trimming left V 5 bases short and J 0 bases short, with 17 bases between. Germline CDR1 is MNHEY and CDR2 is SMNVEV (reference sequence). The CDR3 is made up of 17 amino acids. CDR3 DNA sequence: TGTGCCAGCAGTACACCGGGGAGCGGCCCCTCCTACAATGAGCAGTTCTTC. Translating gives CASSTPGSGPSYNEQFF.

This clonotype was counted only a few times. The gene calls are TRBV15 and TRBJ2-1; 7 bases fit TRBD2. This CDR3 contains 13 residues. V lost 5 bases, J lost 8 bases, and 6 bases stayed unmatched. The germline CDR1 and CDR2 sequences are LNHNV and YYDKDF (reference sequence). CDR3 DNA sequence: TGTGCCACCAGCGCGGGAGTTAATTATGAGCAGTTCTTC. Its protein is CATSAGVNYEQFF. The entire variable domain, with the rest obtained from reference TRBV15 and TRBJ2-1, is as follows: DAMVIQNPRYQVTQFGKPVTLSCSQTLNHNVMYWYQQKSSQAPKLLFHYYDKDFNNEADTPDNFQSRRPNTSFCFLDIRSPGLGDTAMYLCATSAGVNYEQFFGPGTRLTVL.

The chain employs TRBV29-1 and TRBJ1-1, with unresolved D. CDR1 and CDR2 (germline): SQVTM, ANQGSEA. V lost 4 bases to trimming and J lost 1 base, with 7 bases between them. CDR3 length equals 12 residues. The CDR3 sequence is CSVGSANTEAFF. The CDR3 DNA reads as TGCAGCGTTGGATCCGCGAACACTGAAGCTTTCTTT.

The chain uses TRBV12-3 or TRBV12-4 and TRBJ2-7; TRBD2 matches at 7 bases. The CDR3 has 14 residues. The V gene end was trimmed by 9 bases and the J gene end by 0 bases; junction bases not matched to a gene: 8. The CDR3 loop reads CASTRGSFSYEQYF. CDR3 coding DNA: TGTGCCAGTACCCGCGGGAGTTTCTCCTACGAGCAGTACTTC.

This clonotype has ten or more counts. The chain employs TRBV5-1 and TRBJ2-1; 10 nucleotides agree with TRBD2. Germline trimming cut 0 bases from V and 5 bases from J; bases unmatched to any gene: 5. The length of the CDR3 is 16 residues. Germline CDR1 and CDR2: SGHRS and YFSETQ. CDR3 nucleotide sequence: TGCGCCAGCAGCTTGGGACTAGCGGGCGGAGACAATGAGCAGTTCTTC. This encodes CASSLGLAGGDNEQFF.

This clonotype was seen more than once but under ten times. CDR3 in amino acids: CASSFPTSGGGNIQYF. CDR3 DNA sequence: TGTGCCAGCAGTTTCCCGACTAGCGGGGGGGGTAACATTCAGTACTTC. The gene calls are TRBV6-5 and TRBJ2-4; TRBD2 matches 14 bases. Germline CDR1 and CDR2: MNHEY and SVGAGI. This CDR3 is 16 amino acids long. V trimming: 4 bases; J trimming: 7 bases; junction bases outside the gene matches: 6.

The chain carries TRBV4-3 and TRBJ2-7, with D possibly TRBD2 on 5 matching bases. This CDR3 spans 15 amino acids. Germline loops: CDR1 LGHNA, CDR2 YSLEER. V shed 1 base and J shed 3 bases, with 13 bases lying between them. The CDR3 loop reads CASSQGRGLGYEQYF. CDR3 nucleotide sequence: TGCGCCAGCAGCCAAGGCCGGGGTCTGGGCTACGAGCAGTACTTC.

This clonotype was detected ten times or more. This chain links TRBV10-3 with TRBJ1-2; TRBD1 matches 7 bases. V lost 2 bases, J lost 3 bases, and 6 bases stayed unmatched. The CDR3 contains 15 residues. Germline CDR1 is ENHRY and CDR2 is SYGVKD. CDR3 sequence (DNA): TGTGCCATCAGTGAGAGACGGGACAGCCACTATGGCTACACCTTC. Translating it yields CAISERRDSHYGYTF.

In this sample, this clonotype turned up a few times. The gene calls are TRBV2 and TRBJ2-3, with a possible D match to TRBD2 (5 bases). Trimming removed 7 bases at V and 0 bases at J, with 14 bases between. The CDR3 runs to 15 residues. The V gene's germline CDR1 is SNHLY and CDR2 FYNNEI. The CDR3 sequence is CASTPSGKSTDTQYF. CDR3 coding DNA: TGTGCCAGCACACCCTCGGGAAAGAGCACAGATACGCAGTATTTT. The whole variable domain, filled in from reference TRBV2 and TRBJ2-3, reads EPEVTQTPSHQVTQMGQEVILRCVPISNHLYFYWYRQILGQKVEFLVSFYNNEISEKSEIFDDQFSVERPDGSNFTLKIRSTKLEDSAMYFCASTPSGKSTDTQYFGPGTRLTVL.

This clonotype has only a few counts. The chain has TRBV5-1 and TRBJ2-3, with a tentative D call TRBD2 (5 bases). CDR3 size: 15 residues. In germline, CDR1 is SGHRS, CDR2 YFSETQ. Trimming pared 4 bases from V and 5 bases from J, leaving 17 bases between. The CDR3 loop is CASSPGRTFGDTQYF. The DNA for the CDR3 is TGCGCCAGCAGCCCTGGCCGGACTTTTGGAGATACGCAGTATTTT.

The V gene is TRBV5-1, the J gene TRBJ1-2; D is possibly TRBD1 (6 bases). The V gene's germline CDR1 is SGHRS and CDR2 YFSETQ. Trimming removed 0 bases at V and 7 bases at J, with 16 bases between. There are 15 residues in the CDR3. The CDR3: CASSLAGRGAGGYTF. In DNA form, the CDR3 reads TGCGCCAGCAGCTTGGCCGGCAGGGGTGCTGGTGGCTACACCTTC.

This clonotype was observed at least ten times. The chain couples TRBV7-3 to TRBJ2-1; 7 positions match TRBD2. V gave up 5 bases and J gave up 11 bases; unmatched junction bases: 12. The CDR3 has 14 amino acids. The germline V gene encodes CDR1 SGHTA and CDR2 FQGTGA. Here the CDR3 reads CASSALPSGVKQFF. The DNA of the CDR3 is TGTGCCAGCAGCGCCCTCCCGAGCGGGGTTAAGCAGTTCTTC. The whole variable domain, filled in from reference TRBV7-3 and TRBJ2-1, reads GAGVSQTPSNKVTEKGKYVELRCDPISGHTALYWYRQSLGQGPEFLIYFQGTGAADDSGLPNDRFFAVRPEGSVSTLKIQRTERGDSAVYLCASSALPSGVKQFFGPGTRLTVL.

V gene TRBV7-8 combines with J gene TRBJ1-5; D remains unclear. V shed 0 bases and J shed 0 bases, with 18 bases lying between them. The germline V gene has CDR1 SGHVS and CDR2 FQNEAQ. CDR3 length: 19 residues. As DNA, the CDR3 is TGTGCCAGCAGCTTAGCGGGGTGGGAGGTCCTATATAGCAATCAGCCCCAGCATTTT. Translating it yields CASSLAGWEVLYSNQPQHF.

This clonotype was found a few times. The chain recombines TRBV7-2 with TRBJ2-7; D remains unclear. The CDR3 spans 13 residues. V was shortened by 1 base and J by 6 bases, with 10 bases between the two germline ends. The germline gives CDR1 SGHTA, CDR2 FQGNSA. Here the CDR3 reads CASSLVGTGEQYF. DNA of the CDR3: TGTGCCAGCAGCTTAGTGGGCACTGGCGAGCAGTACTTC.

This clonotype has ten or more counts. The rearrangement uses TRBV7-2 and TRBJ1-1; D perhaps matches TRBD1 (5 bases). Between the trimmed V and J ends, which lost 0 bases and 8 bases, there was a span of 7 bases. Germline loops: CDR1 SGHTA, CDR2 FQGNSA. The CDR3 is 12 amino acids. The CDR3 here is CASSLAGLEAFF. As DNA, the CDR3 is TGTGCCAGCAGCTTAGCGGGACTCGAAGCTTTCTTT.